This T cell receptor (beta chain) derives from a study of cytomegalovirus exposure and HLA in healthy donors. Regarding the study as a whole: With further analysis later on, most CMV-associated TCR beta chains appeared HLA-restricted. V- and J-gene trimming of TCR beta was linked (in a later analysis) to a missense DCLRE1C variant. Because they were indistinguishable, some V segments, including TRBV6-2 and TRBV6-3, were excluded.

The PCR ran on 60 Vbeta and 13 Jbeta primers. This table comes from immunoSEQ multiplex PCR, and its TCRdb copy is limited to in-frame clones, with some not included. The table lists roughly 290,000 clones, about 90% of them singletons. Trimming pared 7 bases from V and 4 bases from J, leaving 17 bases between. The CDR3 is 16 residues long. In germline, CDR1 is MNHNY, CDR2 SVGAGI (reference sequence). The table lists this clone with a count of one. Its antigen is currently unknown. Sequenced material: PBMCs. This chain uses TRBV6-6 with TRBJ1-6; D might be TRBD1 (6 bases). The TCR sequence derives from a woman aged 18-29 years in good health and CMV-seronegative. The CDR3 is CASTTDSLRYNSPLHF. In nucleotides, the CDR3 is TGTGCCAGCACCACGGACAGCTTGAGGTATAATTCACCCCTCCACTTT.